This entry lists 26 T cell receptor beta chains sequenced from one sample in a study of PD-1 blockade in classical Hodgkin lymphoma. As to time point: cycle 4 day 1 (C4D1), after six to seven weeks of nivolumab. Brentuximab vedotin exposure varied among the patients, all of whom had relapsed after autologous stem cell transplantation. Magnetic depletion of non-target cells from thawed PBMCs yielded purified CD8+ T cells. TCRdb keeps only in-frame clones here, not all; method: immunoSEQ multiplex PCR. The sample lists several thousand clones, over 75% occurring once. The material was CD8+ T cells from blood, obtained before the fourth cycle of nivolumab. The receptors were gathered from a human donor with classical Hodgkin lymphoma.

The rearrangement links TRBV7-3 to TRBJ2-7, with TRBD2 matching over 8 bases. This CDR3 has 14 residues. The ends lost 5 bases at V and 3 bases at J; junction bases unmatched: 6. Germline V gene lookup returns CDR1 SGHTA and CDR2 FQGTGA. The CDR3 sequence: CASSPPGGGYEQYF. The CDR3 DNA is TGTGCCAGCAGCCCGCCGGGGGGGGGCTACGAGCAGTACTTC.

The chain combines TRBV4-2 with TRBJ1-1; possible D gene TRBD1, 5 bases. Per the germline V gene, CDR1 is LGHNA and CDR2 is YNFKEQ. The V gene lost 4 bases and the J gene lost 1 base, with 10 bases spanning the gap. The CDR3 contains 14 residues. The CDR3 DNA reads TGTGCCAGCAGCCTAGGACAAGAGAACACTGAAGCTTTCTTT. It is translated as CASSLGQENTEAFF.

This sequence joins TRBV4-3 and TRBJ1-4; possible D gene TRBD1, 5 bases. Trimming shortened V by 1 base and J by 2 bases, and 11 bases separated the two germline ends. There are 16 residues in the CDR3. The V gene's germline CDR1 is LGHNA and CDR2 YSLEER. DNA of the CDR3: TGCGCCAGCAGCCAAGTGAAGGGACCGACTAATGAAAAACTGTTTTTT. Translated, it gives CASSQVKGPTNEKLFF.

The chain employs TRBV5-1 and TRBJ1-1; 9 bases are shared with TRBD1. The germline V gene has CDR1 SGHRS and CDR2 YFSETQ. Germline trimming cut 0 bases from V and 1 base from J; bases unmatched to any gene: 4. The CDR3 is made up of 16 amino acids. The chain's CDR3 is CASSLGTGDWNTEAFF. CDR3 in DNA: TGCGCCAGCAGCTTGGGGACAGGGGACTGGAACACTGAAGCTTTCTTT.

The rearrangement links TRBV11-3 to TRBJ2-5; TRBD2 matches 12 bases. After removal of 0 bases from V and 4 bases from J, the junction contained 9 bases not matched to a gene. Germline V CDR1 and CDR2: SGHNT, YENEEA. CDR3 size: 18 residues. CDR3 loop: CASSLDHRLAGGGETQYF. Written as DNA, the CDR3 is TGTGCCAGCAGCTTAGATCACCGGCTAGCGGGAGGGGGAGAGACCCAGTACTTC.

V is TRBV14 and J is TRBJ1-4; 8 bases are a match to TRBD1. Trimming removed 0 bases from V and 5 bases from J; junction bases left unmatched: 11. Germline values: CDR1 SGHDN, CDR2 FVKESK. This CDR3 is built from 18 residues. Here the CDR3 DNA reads TGTGCCAGCAGCCAAGAAGGCAGGGGGCTTTTTGGGAATGAAAAACTGTTTTTT. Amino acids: CASSQEGRGLFGNEKLFF.

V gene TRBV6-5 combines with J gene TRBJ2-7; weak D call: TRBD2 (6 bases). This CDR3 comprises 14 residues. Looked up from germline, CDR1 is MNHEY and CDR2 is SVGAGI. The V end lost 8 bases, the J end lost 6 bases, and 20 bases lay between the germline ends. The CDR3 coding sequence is TGTGCCAGCTCACACCATAGCGGAGGAGGCGAGCAGTACTTC. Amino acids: CASSHHSGGGEQYF.

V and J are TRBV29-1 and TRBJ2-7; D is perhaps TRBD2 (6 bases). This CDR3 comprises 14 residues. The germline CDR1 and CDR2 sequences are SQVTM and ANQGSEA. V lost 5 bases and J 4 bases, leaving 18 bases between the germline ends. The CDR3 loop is CSVRGSTRWYEQYF. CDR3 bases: TGCAGCGTTAGGGGCTCGACTAGATGGTACGAGCAGTACTTC.

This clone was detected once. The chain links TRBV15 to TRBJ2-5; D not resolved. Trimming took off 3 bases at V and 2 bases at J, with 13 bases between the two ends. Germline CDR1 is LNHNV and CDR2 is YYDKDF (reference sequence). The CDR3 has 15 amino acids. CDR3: CATSRSVAGQETQYF. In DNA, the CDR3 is TGTGCCACCAGCAGGTCCGTGGCAGGACAAGAGACCCAGTACTTC. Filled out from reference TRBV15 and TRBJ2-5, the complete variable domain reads DAMVIQNPRYQVTQFGKPVTLSCSQTLNHNVMYWYQQKSSQAPKLLFHYYDKDFNNEADTPDNFQSRRPNTSFCFLDIRSPGLGDTAMYLCATSRSVAGQETQYFGPGTRLLVL.

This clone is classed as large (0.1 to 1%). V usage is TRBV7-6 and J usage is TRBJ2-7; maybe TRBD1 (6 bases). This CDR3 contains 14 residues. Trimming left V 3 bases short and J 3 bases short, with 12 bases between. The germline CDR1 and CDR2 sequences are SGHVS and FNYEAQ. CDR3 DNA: TGTGCCAGCAGCTTTAGACCGGGACACTACGAGCAGTACTTC. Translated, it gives CASSFRPGHYEQYF.

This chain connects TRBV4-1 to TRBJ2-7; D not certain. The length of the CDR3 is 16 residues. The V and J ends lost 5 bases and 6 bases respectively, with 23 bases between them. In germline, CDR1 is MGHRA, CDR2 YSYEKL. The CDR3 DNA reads TGCGCCAGCAGCACATTAGTCGGTCCCGGATTGTCCGAGCAGTACTTC. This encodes CASSTLVGPGLSEQYF.

In nucleotides, the CDR3 is TGTGCCAGCAGTATCCTCAGTAGGGGTCAAGAGACCCAGTACTTC. It translates to CASSILSRGQETQYF. V usage is TRBV27 and J usage is TRBJ2-5; possibly TRBD1 for D (5 bases). V was pared by 5 bases and J by 2 bases, with 15 bases between. This CDR3 comprises 15 residues. The germline CDR1 and CDR2 sequences are MNHEY and SMNVEV (reference sequence).

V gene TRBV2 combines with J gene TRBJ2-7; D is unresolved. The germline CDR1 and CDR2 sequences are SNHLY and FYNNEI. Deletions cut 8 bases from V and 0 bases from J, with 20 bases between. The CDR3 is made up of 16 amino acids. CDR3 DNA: TGTGCCAGCCTATCTACCCCGGGCTACAGCTCCTACGAGCAGTACTTC. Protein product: CASLSTPGYSSYEQYF.

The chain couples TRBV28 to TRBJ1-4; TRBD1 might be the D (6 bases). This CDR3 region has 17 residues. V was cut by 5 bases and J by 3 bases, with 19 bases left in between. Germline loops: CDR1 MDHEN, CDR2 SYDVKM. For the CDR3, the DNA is TGTGCCAGCAGTCCAAGGCAGGGGAAAGGGGCTAATGAAAAACTGTTTTTT. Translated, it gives CASSPRQGKGANEKLFF.

The CDR3 protein is CASSQEASSYEQYF. Here the CDR3 DNA reads TGCGCCAGCAGCCAAGAGGCCAGCTCCTACGAGCAGTACTTC. This chain connects TRBV4-3 to TRBJ2-7, with D hard to call. CDR1 and CDR2 (germline): LGHNA, YSLEER. CDR3 length: 14 amino acids. V was clipped by 0 bases and J by 0 bases, with 6 bases between them.

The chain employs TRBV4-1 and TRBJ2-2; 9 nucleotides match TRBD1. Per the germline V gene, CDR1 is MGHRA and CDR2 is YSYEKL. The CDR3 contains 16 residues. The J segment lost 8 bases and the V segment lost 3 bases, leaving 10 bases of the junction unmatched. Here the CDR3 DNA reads TGCGCCAGCAGCCACGATCCCGGGACAGGGCGAGGGGAGCTGTTTTTT. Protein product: CASSHDPGTGRGELFF.

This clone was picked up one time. The CDR3 sequence: CASSSPRDSSSYEQYF. In DNA form, the CDR3 reads TGTGCCAGCAGTTCCCCCCGGGATTCTAGCTCCTACGAGCAGTACTTC. This sequence joins TRBV28 and TRBJ2-7, with D tentatively TRBD2 (5 bases). CDR1 is MDHEN, CDR2 SYDVKM, per germline. The CDR3 extends over 16 amino acids. V dropped 4 bases and J dropped 0 bases, with 16 bases sitting between them.

CDR3 loop: CASSLGAYTGELFF. The DNA of the CDR3 is TGTGCCAGCAGCTTAGGGGCCTACACCGGGGAGCTGTTTTTT. This rearrangement joins TRBV7-2 to TRBJ2-2, with no clear D. This CDR3 comprises 14 residues. V lost 1 base and J lost 3, with 6 bases in between. CDR1 SGHTA and CDR2 FQGNSA come from the germline V gene.

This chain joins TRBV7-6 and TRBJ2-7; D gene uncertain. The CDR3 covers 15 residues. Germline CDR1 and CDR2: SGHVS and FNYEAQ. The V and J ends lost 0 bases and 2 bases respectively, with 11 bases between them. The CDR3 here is CASSLALTGPYEQYF. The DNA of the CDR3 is TGTGCCAGCAGCTTAGCCCTGACCGGCCCCTACGAGCAGTACTTC.

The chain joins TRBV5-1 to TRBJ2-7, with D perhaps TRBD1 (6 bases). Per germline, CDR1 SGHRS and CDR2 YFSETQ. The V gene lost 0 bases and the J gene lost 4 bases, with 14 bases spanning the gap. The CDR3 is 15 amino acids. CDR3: CASSLDGQGFYEQYF. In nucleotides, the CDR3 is TGCGCCAGCAGCTTGGATGGGCAGGGGTTTTACGAGCAGTACTTC.

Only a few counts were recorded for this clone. This chain's CDR3 is CASSQGQGALSEQFF. In DNA, the CDR3 is TGTGCCAGCAGCCAGGGACAGGGGGCATTAAGTGAGCAGTTCTTC. V and J are TRBV7-3 and TRBJ2-1; 12 bases are shared with TRBD1. CDR1 is SGHTA, CDR2 FQGTGA, per germline. The V gene end was trimmed by 5 bases and the J gene end by 9 bases; junction bases not matched to a gene: 8. The CDR3 contains 15 residues.

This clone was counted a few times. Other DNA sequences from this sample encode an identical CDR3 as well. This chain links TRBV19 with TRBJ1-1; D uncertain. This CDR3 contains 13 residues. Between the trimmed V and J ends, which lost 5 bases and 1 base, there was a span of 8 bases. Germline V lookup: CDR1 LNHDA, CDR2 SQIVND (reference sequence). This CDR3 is CASSLNSNTEAFF. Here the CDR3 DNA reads TGTGCCAGTAGTCTAAACTCGAACACTGAAGCTTTCTTT.

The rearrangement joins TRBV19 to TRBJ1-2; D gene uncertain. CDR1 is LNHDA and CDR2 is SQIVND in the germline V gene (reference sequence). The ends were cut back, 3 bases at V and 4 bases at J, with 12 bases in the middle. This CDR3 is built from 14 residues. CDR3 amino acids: CASSIVGSAYGYTF. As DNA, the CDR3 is TGTGCCAGTAGTATTGTCGGCAGCGCCTATGGCTACACCTTC.

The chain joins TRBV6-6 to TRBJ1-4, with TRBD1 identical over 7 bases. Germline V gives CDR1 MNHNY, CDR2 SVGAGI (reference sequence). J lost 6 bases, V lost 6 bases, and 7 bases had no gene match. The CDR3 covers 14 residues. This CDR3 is CASRPSTGDEKLFF. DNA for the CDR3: TGTGCCAGCAGACCCTCTACAGGGGATGAAAAACTGTTTTTT.

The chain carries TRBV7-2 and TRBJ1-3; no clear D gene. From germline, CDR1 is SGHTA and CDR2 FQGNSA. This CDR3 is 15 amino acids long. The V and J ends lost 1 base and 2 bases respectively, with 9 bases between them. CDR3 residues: CASSLGPSAGNTIYF. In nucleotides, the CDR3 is TGTGCCAGCAGCTTAGGTCCCTCCGCTGGAAACACCATATATTTT.

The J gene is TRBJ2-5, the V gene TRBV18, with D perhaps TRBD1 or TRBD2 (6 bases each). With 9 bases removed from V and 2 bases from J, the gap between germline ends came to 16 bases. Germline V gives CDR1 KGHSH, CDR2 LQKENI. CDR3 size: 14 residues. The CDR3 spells CASWDIGGQETQYF. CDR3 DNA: TGTGCCAGTTGGGACATCGGGGGACAAGAGACCCAGTACTTC.